What follows are 23 T cell receptor beta chains derived from one specimen sequenced in a study of regulatory T cells in long-lasting Graves disease listed by TCRdb under 2021. Library prep was done by multiplex PCR. The listed sequencing device is Illumina HiSeq 4000. iRepertoire HTBI primers and Arm-PCR amplification of CDR3 regions were used to construct TCR beta libraries. TCRdb reprocessing: public reads trimmed at Q25 with fastp, clones called with MiXCR, in-frame beta chains kept. Every CDR3 protein is listed once, alongside the most common genes and DNA of its rows. This sample lists roughly 400,000 distinct CDR3 sequences; roughly 23% were detected once. Roughly an eighth of the sample belongs to the ten largest clones. The sample's time point label, in plain terms: persistent/refractory GD, antithyroid drugs over 5 years with positive TRAb. RNA was extracted from PBMCs in TRIzol for both TCR sequencing and RNA sequencing.

The sample here was peripheral blood mononuclear cells (PBMCs), taken when the disease was refractory, from a patient treated with antithyroid drugs. These receptors all come from a female donor with Graves disease.

About this clonotype: A clone one base away is much larger, so this may be a read error. The CDR3 spells CASSLGASGVYGQYF. In nucleotides, the CDR3 is TGTGCCAGCAGTTTAGGGGCTAGCGGGGTCTACGGGCAGTACTTC. The chain carries TRBV27 and TRBJ2-5, with 9 bases fitting TRBD2. V shed 2 bases, J shed 11 bases, and the junction held 12 bases outside the gene matches. Per the germline V gene, CDR1 is MNHEY and CDR2 is SMNVEV (reference sequence). The CDR3 is 15 residues long.

This clonotype came up a few times. CDR3 nucleotides: TGTGCCAGCAGCTTGGGACTAGCGGGAGAAGATGAGCAGTTCTTC. The encoded protein is CASSLGLAGEDEQFF. V gene TRBV11-1 combines with J gene TRBJ2-1, with 14 bases lining up with TRBD2. The junction had 3 bases not matched to a gene; V was cut back by 3 bases and J by 8 bases. CDR3 size: 15 residues. Germline CDR1 is SGHAT and CDR2 is FQDESV (reference sequence).

This clonotype was seen at least ten times. The chain is built from TRBV6-5 and TRBJ2-7, with 7 nucleotides matching TRBD2. Germline loops: CDR1 MNHEY, CDR2 SVGAGI. V lost 2 bases to trimming and J lost 5 bases; unmatched junction nucleotides: 12. The CDR3 contains 16 residues. The CDR3 sequence: CASSYLSGGGPHEQYF. For the CDR3, the DNA is TGTGCCAGCAGTTACCTATCCGGGGGAGGGCCGCACGAGCAGTACTTC.

This clonotype came up many times. The chain employs TRBV20-1 and TRBJ1-5; tentative D call: TRBD1 (6 bases). V lost 0 bases to trimming and J lost 5 bases, with 20 bases between them. The length of the CDR3 is 17 residues. Looked up from germline, CDR1 is DFQATT and CDR2 is SNEGSKA (reference sequence). The CDR3, as DNA: TGCAGTGCTAGAGATGGGGGGGGCCGAACGGGGCATCAGCCCCAGCATTTT. This translates into CSARDGGGRTGHQPQHF.

Remarks on this clonotype: A much more abundant neighbour one base away suggests this may be a read error. The J gene is TRBJ1-1, the V gene TRBV15, with TRBD1 as a possible D gene (5 bases). This CDR3 is built from 12 residues. V shed 8 bases and J shed 4 bases, with 11 bases lying between them. Germline loops: CDR1 LNHNV, CDR2 YYDKDF (reference sequence). The CDR3 loop is CATGAVSTEAFF. CDR3 sequence (DNA): TGTGCCACCGGGGCGGTGAGCACTGAAGCTTTCTTT.

The CDR3 sequence: CSASIRGHQPQHF. CDR3 nucleotides: TGCAGTGCTTCCATCCGGGGCCACCAGCCCCAGCATTTT. The chain is built from TRBV20-1 and TRBJ1-5, with D maybe TRBD1 (5 bases). The CDR3 sequence is 13 residues long. Germline V lookup: CDR1 DFQATT, CDR2 SNEGSKA (reference sequence). Trimming left V 5 bases short and J 7 bases short, with 15 bases between.

This clonotype was recorded many times. The V and J genes are TRBV12-5 and TRBJ1-5; D gene uncertain. CDR1 is LGHNT, CDR2 FRNRAP, per germline. The CDR3 has 12 amino acids. The V end was cut by 2 bases, the J end by 8 bases, with 7 bases between. The CDR3 region is CASGLSNKPQHF. DNA of the CDR3: TGTGCTAGTGGTTTGAGTAACAAGCCCCAGCATTTT.

The chain couples TRBV10-3 to TRBJ1-1, with D unclear. The CDR3 contains 13 residues. Germline values: CDR1 ENHRY, CDR2 SYGVKD. V was cut by 5 bases and J by 2 bases, with 9 bases left in between. This CDR3 is CAISRDRNTEAFF. As DNA, the CDR3 is TGTGCCATCAGTCGTGACCGAAACACTGAAGCTTTCTTT.

This clonotype was counted at least ten times. V and J are TRBV12-5 and TRBJ2-5; 7 bases fit TRBD2. V lost 6 bases, J lost 2 bases, and 18 bases stayed unmatched. The germline gives CDR1 LGHNT, CDR2 FRNRAP. The CDR3 has 18 residues. The CDR3 reads CASGAGTKDNSLQETQYF. CDR3 nucleotide sequence: TGTGCTAGTGGCGCCGGGACTAAAGATAACAGCCTACAAGAGACCCAGTACTTC.

This sequence joins TRBV2 and TRBJ2-3; tentatively, D is TRBD2 (6 bases). The germline V gene has CDR1 SNHLY and CDR2 FYNNEI. This CDR3 is built from 15 residues. The ends were cut back, 7 bases at V and 6 bases at J, with 20 bases in the middle. This CDR3 reads CASTREGSRGDTQYF. CDR3 in DNA: TGTGCCAGCACTCGCGAGGGGTCGCGGGGTGATACGCAGTATTTT.

In its sample, this clonotype was seen a few times. This chain's CDR3 is CASLSGTSEGGELFF. The CDR3 DNA is TGCGCCAGCTTGTCCGGGACTAGCGAGGGCGGGGAGCTGTTTTTT. The chain links TRBV5-1 to TRBJ2-2, with TRBD2 matching over 10 bases. CDR1 and CDR2 from the germline V gene are SGHRS and YFSETQ. The CDR3 totals 15 residues. The ends lost 7 bases at V and 7 bases at J; junction bases unmatched: 10.

This clonotype was counted at least ten times. The rearrangement uses TRBV2 and TRBJ1-5; D is perhaps TRBD1 (6 bases). V shed 5 bases and J shed 9 bases, with 11 bases lying between them. Germline V gene data show CDR1 as SNHLY and CDR2 as FYNNEI. The CDR3 spans 12 residues. DNA of the CDR3: TGTGCCAGCAGTAAACAGGGCACGCCCCAGCATTTT. Protein: CASSKQGTPQHF. Full variable domain (remainder filled in from reference TRBV2 and TRBJ1-5): EPEVTQTPSHQVTQMGQEVILRCVPISNHLYFYWYRQILGQKVEFLVSFYNNEISEKSEIFDDQFSVERPDGSNFTLKIRSTKLEDSAMYFCASSKQGTPQHFGDGTRLSIL.

This clonotype was detected only a few times. The chain employs TRBV12-3 or TRBV12-4 and TRBJ2-1, with D possibly matching TRBD2 (6 bases). The CDR3 is 16 residues long. Trimming left V 5 bases short and J 1 base short, with 15 bases between. CDR3 sequence reads: CASSLDGSESYNEQFF. CDR3 coding DNA: TGTGCCAGCAGTCTGGACGGGAGTGAGTCCTACAATGAGCAGTTCTTC.

The chain recombines TRBV27 with TRBJ2-3; TRBD2 aligns across 10 bases. The trim removed 4 bases at V and 7 bases at J, leaving 14 bases unmatched. This CDR3 spans 17 amino acids. CDR1 is MNHEY and CDR2 is SMNVEV in the germline V gene (reference sequence). DNA for the CDR3: TGTGCCAGCAGTTCACTAGCGGGAACTATCGGGGTGAATACGCAGTATTTT. As protein: CASSSLAGTIGVNTQYF.

This clonotype turned up a few times. This sequence joins TRBV5-1 and TRBJ2-7; D might be TRBD2 (6 bases). Germline CDR1 SGHRS, CDR2 YFSETQ. The ends were cut back, 4 bases at V and 0 bases at J, with 11 bases in the middle. The CDR3 is 14 residues long. The CDR3 DNA sequence: TGCGCCAGCAGCAGCGCGGAGGGCTCCTACGAGCAGTACTTC. Its translation is CASSSAEGSYEQYF.

This clonotype appeared many times. The rearrangement joins TRBV12-3 or TRBV12-4 to TRBJ1-4; 8 nucleotides agree with TRBD1. The CDR3 consists of 18 residues. With V trimmed by 6 bases and J by 0 bases, 12 bases remained unmatched. The CDR3 nucleotides read TGTGCCAGCAGCGCTCCGACAGGGGCGCCTGCAACTAATGAAAAACTGTTTTTT. This sequence encodes CASSAPTGAPATNEKLFF.

V is TRBV20-1 and J is TRBJ2-3, with a weak D call TRBD2 (5 bases). V dropped 0 bases and J dropped 5 bases, with 21 bases sitting between them. The length of the CDR3 is 17 residues. Germline loops: CDR1 DFQATT, CDR2 SNEGSKA (reference sequence). This CDR3 reads CSARDVRSGGLVDTQYF. The CDR3 nucleotides read TGCAGTGCTAGAGATGTCAGGAGCGGAGGACTGGTAGATACGCAGTATTTT.

This clonotype has more than one count but fewer than ten. The gene calls are TRBV11-3 and TRBJ1-2; 8 bases map to TRBD1. The CDR3 consists of 13 residues. J gave up 8 bases and V 5 bases, and 7 bases lay outside the gene matches. CDR1 is SGHNT, CDR2 YENEEA, per germline. The CDR3 loop reads CASSRDRGEGYTF. The CDR3 DNA follows: TGTGCCAGCAGCCGCGACAGGGGAGAAGGCTACACCTTC.

At least ten counts were recorded for this clonotype. The V and J genes are TRBV28 and TRBJ1-1; TRBD1 is a possible D gene (5 bases). Trimming took off 4 bases at V and 2 bases at J, with 14 bases between the two ends. Germline V gene data show CDR1 as MDHEN and CDR2 as SYDVKM. CDR3 length: 15 residues. In DNA form, the CDR3 reads TGTGCCAGCAGTTCCCAGGGTGGAGGAAACACTGAAGCTTTCTTT. Residues: CASSSQGGGNTEAFF.

This clonotype was recorded a few times. The rearrangement links TRBV20-1 to TRBJ2-1; 10 nucleotides align to TRBD2. Per the germline V gene, CDR1 is DFQATT and CDR2 is SNEGSKA (reference sequence). CDR3 size: 17 residues. The CDR3 nucleotides read TGCCACCCAGAAAGTAGCGGGAGGCCCAGCTCCTACAATGAGCAGTTCTTC. Translating it yields CHPESSGRPSSYNEQFF.

The genes are TRBV6-1 and TRBJ2-5; D could derive from TRBD1 or TRBD2 (7 bases each). The CDR3 covers 15 residues. With 5 bases removed from V and 5 bases from J, the gap between germline ends came to 18 bases. Looked up from germline, CDR1 is MNHNS and CDR2 is SASEGT. As DNA, the CDR3 is TGTGCCAGCAGTCAGGGGGTAGGGGGAGGGGAGACCCAGTACTTC. Encoded protein: CASSQGVGGGETQYF.

This clonotype was seen many times. This CDR3 reads CSASQGQAYEQYF. In nucleotides, the CDR3 is TGCAGTGCTAGCCAGGGACAGGCCTACGAGCAGTACTTC. This sequence joins TRBV20-1 and TRBJ2-7; 8 bases match TRBD1. The CDR3 contains 13 residues. Germline V lookup: CDR1 DFQATT, CDR2 SNEGSKA (reference sequence). V lost 3 bases to trimming and J lost 2 bases; unmatched junction nucleotides: 3.

This clonotype occurred many times. V and J are TRBV28 and TRBJ2-6, with 7 bases identical to TRBD1. J lost 0 bases, V lost 5 bases, and 10 bases had no gene match. Germline V CDR1 and CDR2: MDHEN, SYDVKM. The CDR3 loop spans 18 amino acids. The CDR3 DNA follows: TGTGCCAGCAGTGCCCGGACAGGAGCAAGCTCTGGGGCCAACGTCCTGACTTTC. It is translated as CASSARTGASSGANVLTF.